This T cell receptor beta chain was captured in a study of blood T cell repertoires in COVID-19. Looking at the study overall: PBMCs, B-cell-depleted T cells, or T cells were the source of the cDNA or gDNA that made up the material.

Assay used: immunoSEQ multiplex PCR; TCRdb lists only in-frame clones, some missing. The table records about 200,000 clones, roughly 90% of them present only once. The CDR3 length is 17 residues. The germline CDR1 and CDR2 sequences are SEHNR and FQNEAQ (reference sequence). Germline trimming cut 4 bases from V and 6 bases from J; bases unmatched to any gene: 16. Material for sequencing was peripheral blood. The TCR was taken from a man younger than 35 with active or convalescent COVID-19. V and J are TRBV7-9 and TRBJ2-3; TRBD2 aligns across 7 bases. The CDR3 coding sequence is TGTGCCAGCAGCTCGTTTGGGAGGGGCGGCCCCGGGGATACGCAGTATTTT. This gives the protein CASSSFGRGGPGDTQYF.